The following is a T cell receptor beta chain sequence with its context. Antigen: not known. Oncomine TCR Beta short-read sequencing was applied to DNA from cultured CD4+ T cells. TCRdb reprocessed the PCR reads via MiXCR and lists one record per CDR3 protein. The sample has around 27,000 distinct CDR3 sequences, roughly 27% seen once; the top ten hold 7.1%. Time point given: late sampling 161 to 241 days after vaccination in three convalescent patients. Treatment meaning: approximately nine-day PBMC culture with coronavirus spike peptide pools or control peptides (ViraFEST assay). The V and J ends lost 6 bases and 0 bases, in that order; junction bases with no gene match: 3. This CDR3 has 16 amino acids. Germline V gene lookup returns CDR1 MDHEN and CDR2 SYDVKM. This sample was included in a study of vaccination and CD4 T cells after COVID-19. Study context: Each control culture was treated with a CEFX pool, an HIV-1 Nef pool, or no peptide.

Study conclusions and caveats: Among those convalescent, a median approximately 87% of reactive clones emerged solely post-vaccination.

The chain has TRBV28 and TRBJ2-1; 12 bases align to TRBD2. The source is a human donor who had recovered from COVID-19. Sequencing was performed on CD4+ T cells from blood, cultured in vitro, taken about 7 months after SARS-CoV-2 vaccination. The CDR3 loop is CASRLTSGSSYNEQFF. Written as DNA, the CDR3 is TGTGCCAGCAGACTGACTAGCGGGAGCTCCTACAATGAGCAGTTCTTC.